Sequencing of this T cell receptor (beta chain) was carried out in a study of Ad26.COV2.S vaccination and SARS-CoV-2 variants (dated by TCRdb to 2020 to 2022). Some background on the complete study: Donors in the vaccine arm were drawn from COV1001, a phase I-IIa trial of Ad26.COV2.S in healthy adults that was multicentre, randomized, double-blind and placebo-controlled. Ad26.COV2.S was given intramuscularly at 5x10^10 or 1x10^11 viral particles, as a single shot or as two shots 56 days apart. The specificity and breadth of SARS-CoV-2-reactive T cell receptors after Ad26.COV2.S vaccination were assessed by TCRbeta repertoire sequencing. A total of some 30 samples were included in the TCR-sequenced set, comprising around 19 Ad26.COV2.S vaccine recipients, 5 placebo recipients and 8 SARS-CoV-2 convalescent individuals. Trial participants were randomized into five groups of five, in which low-dose or high-dose Ad26.COV2.S was given once or twice, or placebo was given on both occasions. Investigators remained blinded to trial group allocation during experiments and outcome assessment.

As for this clone: What this receptor recognizes is not known. No much larger clone exists at a distance of one base, and base qualities are not known.

TCRbeta CDR3 regions were sequenced with the immunoSEQ Assay. After extraction, genomic DNA underwent amplification by bias-controlled multiplex PCR, followed by high-throughput sequencing. The source study handled its data this way. Collapsing and filtering of sequences were performed to quantify the absolute abundance of each unique TCRbeta CDR3 region. T cell fraction was estimated by normalizing TCRbeta template counts to usable DNA, which was measured by amplifying reference genes present in all nucleated cells. Repertoire TCRs were annotated as SARS-CoV-2-specific by exact matching of V gene, CDR3 amino acid sequence and J gene to a known reactive TCR set. The reference SARS-CoV-2 TCR set was derived from MIRA and filtered for enrichment in COVID-19-positive ImmuneCODE repertoires, a step that removed public or cross-reactive TCRs. Based on the MIRA antigens, annotated TCRs were further analysed at the level of specific ORF or position within ORF. Depth was the summed frequency of annotated unique rearrangements, while breadth was defined as annotated unique rearrangements over total unique productive rearrangements. TCR breadth was compared between groups using two-sided Wilcoxon rank-sum tests. TCRdb provides this immuneACCESS table in a form limited to in-frame rearrangements. Some clones are lacking; in checked studies, under half of them reflect an unresolved V gene, and why the rest are absent is not known. V, J and clone size were drawn from that table, and D and trimming were deduced from the DNA. This sample holds about 330,000 clones; 85% to 90% were observed only once. The ten largest clonotypes hold about 5.4% of the sample.

A distance of 18 bases separates the germline ends of V and J, which lose 0 bases and 0 bases respectively. Based on the germline V gene, the CDR1 and CDR2 sequences are SGHNT and YENEEA. The CDR3 sequence holds 20 residues, the cysteine and phenylalanine included. The only DNA kept is the CDR3, 60 bases in frame from the first base. Overall results and qualifications from the work: Spike-specific TCR breadth was higher in Ad26.COV2.S recipients than in placebo recipients (P = 0.0014). After vaccination, spike-specific CD8+ and CD4+ T cell responses were reported to show substantial breadth. According to the authors, total T cell responses may have been underestimated by the TCR breadth and depth analyses. The study was not powered to compare responses between vaccine doses or regimens. Non-spike TCR breadth was comparable between vaccine and placebo recipients, consistent with the vaccine containing only spike.

Per the publication, the treatment or condition label means: around 19 received Ad26.COV2.S at low or high dose, single or two shots; roughly five received placebo; per-sample allocation not given. For vaccine and placebo recipients, repertoires were sequenced using samples collected on day 63 after the first injection. Between 29 July and 7 August 2020, Cohort 1b enrolled about two dozen adults aged 18-55 years at one site in Boston, USA. Ad26.COV2.S consisted of a replication-incompetent adenovirus type 26 vector by which a prefusion-stabilized SARS-CoV-2 spike protein from the original Wuhan strain was expressed.

The TCR originated in a person between 18 and 65 years old who received the Ad26.COV2.S COVID-19 vaccine or a placebo. The sequences come from peripheral blood, collected in a trial of Ad26.COV2.S vaccine versus placebo. The chain is encoded by TRBV11-3 joined to TRBJ2-6; TRBD1 might be the D gene, on 6 matching bases. The CDR3 has the sequence CASSLDQGFPSASGANVLTF. The base sequence is TGTGCCAGCAGCTTAGATCAGGGGTTTCCCTCCGCCTCTGGGGCCAACGTCCTGACTTTC. Outside the CDR3, residues come from the reference TRBV11-3 and TRBJ2-6 proteins, so the full variable domain is: EAGVVQSPRYKIIEKKQPVAFWCNPISGHNTLYWYLQNLGQGPELLIRYENEEAVDDSQLPKDRFSAERLKGVDSTLKIQPAELGDSAVYLCASSLDQGFPSASGANVLTFGAGSRLTVL.